The rows below give T cell receptor beta chains drawn from one sample of a study of glioma-infiltrating T cells. TCRdb processed the multiplex PCR reads anew with MiXCR; each CDR3 protein has one entry. The table shows around 100,000 distinct CDR3 sequences, with 25% to 35% occurring only once. Sample: glioma tissue, nonneoplastic brain tissue, or PBMCs (not recorded which). The receptors were gathered from a human donor with low-grade glioma or glioblastoma, undergoing nonglioma brain surgery, or in good health (not recorded which). Both conserved end residues are part of each CDR3. D genes are given only for firm matches. Expanded clones are given a class, and other clones once, few, many or no size at all.

v_gene: TRBV2; d_gene: TRBD1; j_gene: TRBJ1-6; abundance: many; CDR3nt: TGTGCCAGCAGTGAAGGACAGACAGGGATAGGTTCACCCCTCCACTTT; CDR3aa: CASSEGQTGIGSPLHF
v_gene: TRBV29-1; d_gene: -; j_gene: TRBJ2-5; abundance: few; CDR3nt: TGCAGTCTCAATAAGGGGGGGGAAGAGACCCAGTACTTC; CDR3aa: CSLNKGGEETQYF
v_gene: TRBV11-3; d_gene: -; j_gene: TRBJ2-1; abundance: many; CDR3nt: TGTGCCAGCAGCTTAGTTGGGGGTACCTACAATGAGCAGTTCTTC; CDR3aa: CASSLVGGTYNEQFF
v_gene: TRBV10-2; d_gene: -; j_gene: TRBJ1-5; abundance: many; CDR3nt: TGCGCCAGCAGTCAGACCAATCAGCCCCAGCATTTT; CDR3aa: CASSQTNQPQHF
v_gene: TRBV18; d_gene: -; j_gene: TRBJ2-3; abundance: -; CDR3nt: TGTGCCAGCTCACCTAGCGAGGGGGACACAGATACGCAGTATTTT; CDR3aa: CASSPSEGDTDTQYF
v_gene: TRBV2; d_gene: TRBD1; j_gene: TRBJ1-5; abundance: many; CDR3nt: TGTGCCAGCAGGGGACAGGGGGTAATGCGTCAGCCCCAGCATTTT; CDR3aa: CASRGQGVMRQPQHF
v_gene: TRBV6-1; d_gene: -; j_gene: TRBJ1-6; abundance: many; CDR3nt: TGTGCCAGCAATTCGTTGACAGGATTTAATTCACCCCTCCACTTT; CDR3aa: CASNSLTGFNSPLHF
v_gene: TRBV5-6; d_gene: -; j_gene: TRBJ1-1; abundance: -; CDR3nt: TGTGCCAGCAGCTTTCGTGGCCCCAGGGGTGCTTTCTTT; CDR3aa: CASSFRGPRGAFF
v_gene: TRBV4-2; d_gene: TRBD1; j_gene: TRBJ2-4; abundance: -; CDR3nt: TGTGCCAGCAGCCAAGATCTACAGGGGTTTAGTGGCCTAGCCAAAAACATTCAATACTTC; CDR3aa: CASSQDLQGFSGLAKNIQYF
v_gene: TRBV7-2; d_gene: TRBD1; j_gene: TRBJ1-1; abundance: many; CDR3nt: TGTGCCAGCAGCTTAACAGGGGGCGCGATGTACACTGAAGCTTTCTTT; CDR3aa: CASSLTGGAMYTEAFF
v_gene: TRBV6-1; d_gene: -; j_gene: TRBJ1-5; abundance: -; CDR3nt: TGTGCCAGCAACACAGGCTCGGAGACCCAGCATTTT; CDR3aa: CASNTGSETQHF
v_gene: TRBV2; d_gene: -; j_gene: TRBJ1-1; abundance: -; CDR3nt: TGTGCCAGAAGTGCAGGTCTGAGGGGAGCTTTCTTT; CDR3aa: CARSAGLRGAFF
v_gene: TRBV12-3/TRBV12-4; d_gene: TRBD1; j_gene: TRBJ1-2; abundance: many; CDR3nt: TGTGCCAGCAACCCGACAGGGGGCATCTATGGCTACACCTTC; CDR3aa: CASNPTGGIYGYTF
v_gene: TRBV6-5; d_gene: -; j_gene: TRBJ2-7; abundance: -; CDR3nt: TGTGCCAGCAGTCGACAGACAGTCACCACCTACGAGCAGTACTTC; CDR3aa: CASSRQTVTTYEQYF
v_gene: TRBV18; d_gene: -; j_gene: TRBJ1-3; abundance: -; CDR3nt: TGTGCCAGCTCACCTGTTTCCAACGGCCCGAGCTCTGGAAACACCATATATTTT; CDR3aa: CASSPVSNGPSSGNTIYF
v_gene: TRBV11-1; d_gene: -; j_gene: TRBJ1-6; abundance: few; CDR3nt: TGTGCCAGCAGCTTAAGTGACAGTAATTCACCCCTCCACTTT; CDR3aa: CASSLSDSNSPLHF
v_gene: TRBV6-1; d_gene: -; j_gene: TRBJ1-1; abundance: -; CDR3nt: TGTGCCAGCAGCACTTTGACGGGGGTCGCCACTGAAGCCTTCTTT; CDR3aa: CASSTLTGVATEAFF
v_gene: TRBV7-9; d_gene: -; j_gene: TRBJ1-6; abundance: many; CDR3nt: TGTGCCAGCAGCGCAGGGAGTTCACCCCTCCACTTT; CDR3aa: CASSAGSSPLHF
v_gene: TRBV12-3/TRBV12-4; d_gene: TRBD2; j_gene: TRBJ2-3; abundance: few; CDR3nt: TGTGCCAGCAGTTTACAGCTAGCGGGGGGGCAAGATACGCAGTATTTT; CDR3aa: CASSLQLAGGQDTQYF
v_gene: TRBV28; d_gene: TRBD2; j_gene: TRBJ2-5; abundance: many; CDR3nt: TGTGCCAGCAGTTCCCGGGGACTAGCGGGGCAAGAGACCCAGTACTTC; CDR3aa: CASSSRGLAGQETQYF
v_gene: TRBV11-1; d_gene: -; j_gene: TRBJ2-1; abundance: few; CDR3nt: TGTGCCAGCAGCTTGACTAGCTCCTACAATGAGCAGTTCTTC; CDR3aa: CASSLTSSYNEQFF
v_gene: TRBV27; d_gene: -; j_gene: TRBJ1-1; abundance: many; CDR3nt: TGTGCCACCCGGAACATTGGGACGCGAGGACTGAACACTGAAGCTTTCTTT; CDR3aa: CATRNIGTRGLNTEAFF